This entry lists 19 T cell receptor beta chains sequenced from one sample in a study of control samples from healthy donors and cancer patients. Only in-frame clones appear in the TCRdb table, and some are missing; sequencing was by immunoSEQ multiplex PCR. The sample carries about 140,000 clones, about nine tenths recorded once. Sequencing was carried out using blood. The receptors originated from a woman in her thirties in good health.

The rearrangement links TRBV28 to TRBJ1-2, with D uncertain. V lost 2 bases to trimming and J lost 8 bases, with 18 bases between them. From germline, CDR1 is MDHEN and CDR2 SYDVKM. The CDR3 extends over 15 amino acids. The CDR3 is CASSLDGERIWGYTF. CDR3 nucleotide sequence: TGTGCCAGCAGTTTAGACGGGGAGAGAATATGGGGCTACACCTTC.

V is TRBV6-1 and J is TRBJ2-3; D might be TRBD2 (6 bases). CDR3 length: 13 residues. Germline CDR1 reads MNHNS; CDR2 reads SASEGT. Trimming shortened V by 3 bases and J by 8 bases, and 12 bases separated the two germline ends. CDR3 amino acids: CASSDRPGATQYF. The CDR3 bases are TGTGCCAGCAGTGATCGGCCGGGAGCTACGCAGTATTTT.

V is TRBV6-5 and J is TRBJ1-6, with a possible D match to TRBD1 (6 bases). The CDR3 runs to 14 residues. V lost 0 bases to trimming and J lost 9 bases, with 9 bases between them. In germline, CDR1 is MNHEY, CDR2 SVGAGI. In DNA, the CDR3 is TGTGCCAGCAGTTACTCGTACAGGGCTTCACCCCTCCACTTT. Its protein product is CASSYSYRASPLHF.

This chain joins TRBV16 and TRBJ2-4; D call uncertain. This CDR3 has 15 amino acids. Germline V gene data show CDR1 as KGHSY and CDR2 as FQNENV. V lost 0 bases to trimming and J lost 1 base, with 7 bases between them. CDR3: CASSQSTGAKNIQYF. Written as DNA, the CDR3 is TGTGCCAGCAGCCAATCTACCGGGGCCAAAAACATTCAGTACTTC.

V usage is TRBV19 and J usage is TRBJ1-2; D remains unclear. Germline V gene lookup returns CDR1 LNHDA and CDR2 SQIVND (reference sequence). This CDR3 is 13 amino acids long. The ends were cut back, 0 bases at V and 3 bases at J, with 5 bases in the middle. The CDR3 nucleotides read TGTGCCAGTAGTATAGAAGGATACTATGGCTACACCTTC. This gives the protein CASSIEGYYGYTF.

J is TRBJ2-1 and V is TRBV5-1, with 8 bases lining up with TRBD2. Looked up from germline, CDR1 is SGHRS and CDR2 is YFSETQ. This CDR3 is 16 amino acids long. J gave up 8 bases and V 3 bases, and 13 bases lay outside the gene matches. CDR3 loop: CASSSRGLAPSDEQFF. The CDR3 DNA follows: TGCGCCAGCAGCTCCCGTGGACTAGCACCGAGCGATGAGCAGTTCTTC.

J is TRBJ2-5 and V is TRBV6-5; D is tentatively TRBD1 or TRBD2 (5 bases each). Germline V gives CDR1 MNHEY, CDR2 SVGAGI. The CDR3 has 14 amino acids. Trimming cost V 6 bases and J 2 bases, with 13 bases left between them. CDR3 protein: CASSSGTGQETQYF. The DNA of the CDR3 is TGTGCCAGCAGCTCGGGGACGGGACAAGAGACCCAGTACTTC.

This chain joins TRBV14 and TRBJ2-7, with D perhaps matching TRBD2 (5 bases). CDR3 length: 18 amino acids. Germline CDR1 and CDR2: SGHDN and FVKESK. The germline V and J ends were trimmed by 4 bases and 5 bases, with 27 bases remaining between them. The CDR3 is CASSLGGSGDWRADEQYF. CDR3 coding DNA: TGTGCCAGCAGCCTCGGCGGGTCGGGTGACTGGCGAGCGGACGAGCAGTACTTC.

This clone was recorded once. This chain uses TRBV5-1 with TRBJ1-2; 10 bases are shared with TRBD1. Germline-derived CDR1 and CDR2 are SGHRS and YFSETQ. The CDR3 consists of 15 residues. V lost 4 bases, J lost 7 bases, and 10 bases stayed unmatched. CDR3 in DNA: TGCGCCAGCAGCGACTGGGACAGGGGAGCAGGTGGCTACACCTTC. It encodes CASSDWDRGAGGYTF.

The CDR3 region is CAWREITWTGRGTEAFF. The CDR3 nucleotides read TGTGCCTGGAGGGAAATCACCTGGACAGGGCGGGGAACTGAAGCTTTCTTT. The J gene is TRBJ1-1, the V gene TRBV30, with TRBD1 matching 8 bases. The germline V gene encodes CDR1 GTSNPN and CDR2 SVGIG (reference sequence). V shed 3 bases and J 5 bases; nucleotides not matched to a gene: 17. The CDR3 has 17 residues.

This clone appeared once. The chain links TRBV2 to TRBJ1-1, with D perhaps matching TRBD1 (6 bases). Trimming took off 7 bases at V and 10 bases at J, with 19 bases between the two ends. The germline CDR1 and CDR2 sequences are SNHLY and FYNNEI. The CDR3 is 13 amino acids. CDR3 protein: CASTPPTGAGAFF. The DNA for the CDR3 is TGTGCCAGCACTCCCCCGACGGGGGCTGGAGCTTTCTTT.

The rearrangement links TRBV7-9 to TRBJ2-3; TRBD1 or TRBD2 may be the D gene (7 bases each). Trimming cost V 2 bases and J 0 bases, with 15 bases left between them. The CDR3 extends over 17 amino acids. Germline loops: CDR1 SEHNR, CDR2 FQNEAQ (reference sequence). CDR3 nucleotides: TGTGCCAGCAGCTTAAGGGGGCGGGAGAGAAGCACAGATACGCAGTATTTT. This codes for CASSLRGRERSTDTQYF.

This rearrangement joins TRBV5-6 to TRBJ1-4; D ambiguous. The V end was cut by 0 bases, the J end by 7 bases, with 10 bases between. The CDR3 consists of 14 residues. Germline loops: CDR1 SGHDT, CDR2 YYEEEE. In DNA, the CDR3 is TGTGCCAGCAGCTTGGGCTCCTCTTTTGAAAAACTGTTTTTT. As protein: CASSLGSSFEKLFF.

The chain has TRBV7-9 and TRBJ1-1, with unresolved D. The length of the CDR3 is 13 residues. The germline gives CDR1 SEHNR, CDR2 FQNEAQ (reference sequence). Between the trimmed V and J ends, which lost 5 bases and 0 bases, there was a span of 7 bases. The CDR3: CASSPSLNTEAFF. In DNA form, the CDR3 reads TGTGCCAGCAGCCCCAGCCTGAACACTGAAGCTTTCTTT.

The chain employs TRBV9 and TRBJ1-1, with a weak D call TRBD1 (5 bases). The CDR3 length is 15 residues. V dropped 6 bases and J dropped 5 bases, with 20 bases sitting between them. Germline V gene data show CDR1 as SGDLS and CDR2 as YYNGEE. The CDR3 spells CASTTVISGGTEAFF. The DNA for the CDR3 is TGTGCCAGCACCACTGTAATAAGCGGGGGGACTGAAGCTTTCTTT. Together with reference TRBV9 and TRBJ1-1, the CDR3 gives the full variable domain: DSGVTQTPKHLITATGQRVTLRCSPRSGDLSVYWYQQSLDQGLQFLIQYYNGEERAKGNILERFSAQQFPDLHSELNLSSLELGDSALYFCASTTVISGGTEAFFGQGTRLTVV.

The V call is TRBV9, the J call TRBJ2-6; 9 bases agree with TRBD2. This CDR3 contains 18 residues. Losses at the gene ends were 4 bases for V and 4 bases for J; bases not matched to a gene: 12. Germline V CDR1 and CDR2: SGDLS, YYNGEE. The CDR3 nucleotides read TGTGCCAGCAGCCTTAGCGGGAGCCTCGGGGTGGGGGCCAACGTCCTGACTTTC. It translates to CASSLSGSLGVGANVLTF. Based on the CDR3 plus reference TRBV9 and TRBJ2-6, the full variable domain is DSGVTQTPKHLITATGQRVTLRCSPRSGDLSVYWYQQSLDQGLQFLIQYYNGEERAKGNILERFSAQQFPDLHSELNLSSLELGDSALYFCASSLSGSLGVGANVLTFGAGSRLTVL.

The genes are TRBV5-6 and TRBJ2-7; 11 bases agree with TRBD2. Per germline, CDR1 SGHDT and CDR2 YYEEEE. The CDR3 is 15 amino acids. V trimming: 6 bases; J trimming: 2 bases; junction bases outside the gene matches: 7. The CDR3 DNA sequence: TGTGCCAGCAACTCAGGGGGACTAGCGGCCTACGAGCAGTACTTC. Its translation: CASNSGGLAAYEQYF.

The gene calls are TRBV2 and TRBJ2-7; TRBD2 is a possible D gene (5 bases). This CDR3 is 12 amino acids long. V was cut by 5 bases and J by 2 bases, with 7 bases left in between. CDR1 is SNHLY, CDR2 FYNNEI, per germline. For the CDR3, the DNA is TGTGCCAGCAGTAGCGGAACCTACGAGCAGTACTTC. It specifies CASSSGTYEQYF.

The CDR3: CASSLGGGRYQPQHF. The DNA of the CDR3 is TGTGCCAGCAGTTTAGGTGGGGGGCGCTATCAGCCCCAGCATTTT. The chain links TRBV28 to TRBJ1-5; a possible D gene is TRBD1 (6 bases). Between the trimmed V and J ends, which lost 2 bases and 5 bases, there was a span of 13 bases. This CDR3 contains 15 residues. CDR1 is MDHEN, CDR2 SYDVKM, per germline.